This T cell receptor beta chain was sequenced during a study of response to subunit inactivated influenza vaccine. This clonotype has a handful of counts. TCRdb analysed the RT-PCR reads with MiXCR anew, one entry per CDR3 protein. The sample holds about 160,000 distinct CDR3 sequences, about 10% seen once. The source material was CD8+ T cells sorted from PBMCs, sampled roughly 24 months after vaccination. This TCR came from a man in his fifties or sixties who received an inactivated influenza vaccine.

The DNA of the CDR3 is TGTGCCAGCAGCCAAATTGGTAGCGGGCCCTACGAGCAGTACTTC. As protein: CASSQIGSGPYEQYF. This sequence joins TRBV27 and TRBJ2-7; 7 positions agree with TRBD2. The CDR3 is 15 amino acids. J lost 2 bases, V lost 6 bases, and 10 bases had no gene match. CDR1 and CDR2 (germline): MNHEY, SMNVEV (reference sequence).